One and the same sample provided the 17 T cell receptor beta chains below, sequenced in a study of graft-versus-host responses after intestinal transplantation. TCRdb's copy holds only in-frame clones and misses some; the assay was immunoSEQ multiplex PCR. The sample shows roughly 50,000 clones, 91% of them seen only once. Source: PBMCs, taken approximately 660 days after intestinal transplant. The receptors originated from a human patient who received an intestinal transplant, so some T cells may come from the graft donor.

The chain has TRBV5-1 and TRBJ2-5; 7 bases fit TRBD2. The germline V gene has CDR1 SGHRS and CDR2 YFSETQ. This CDR3 is 12 amino acids long. With 8 bases clipped from V and 2 bases from J, the junction kept 3 bases outside the gene matches. This chain's CDR3 is CASLGGQETQYF. CDR3 nucleotide sequence: TGCGCCAGTCTGGGGGGGCAAGAGACCCAGTACTTC.

The J gene is TRBJ2-6, the V gene TRBV18; D possibly corresponds to TRBD1 (6 bases). Trimming shortened V by 1 base and J by 0 bases, and 16 bases separated the two germline ends. The CDR3 sequence is 19 residues long. Per germline, CDR1 KGHSH and CDR2 LQKENI. Written as DNA, the CDR3 is TGTGCCAGCTCACCACGTATATCCGGACAGAGCTCTGGGGCCAACGTCCTGACTTTC. It encodes CASSPRISGQSSGANVLTF.

This clone occurred once. The chain joins TRBV5-1 to TRBJ2-1, with D hard to call. Germline V gives CDR1 SGHRS, CDR2 YFSETQ. The CDR3 length is 15 residues. V was trimmed by 0 bases and J by 5 bases, leaving 12 bases between them. The chain's CDR3 is CASSLVPGENNEQFF. CDR3 coding DNA: TGCGCCAGCAGCTTGGTGCCAGGAGAGAACAATGAGCAGTTCTTC.

The rearrangement uses TRBV6-6 and TRBJ1-2, with 7 bases that match TRBD1. Germline V gene sequence: CDR1 MNHNY, CDR2 SVGAGI (reference sequence). V trimming: 7 bases; J trimming: 8 bases; junction bases outside the gene matches: 7. There are 12 residues in the CDR3. The CDR3 sequence: CASNLQGHGYTF. The CDR3 nucleotides read TGTGCCAGCAACTTACAGGGGCACGGCTACACCTTC.

The V call is TRBV4-1, the J call TRBJ2-5; the D is unclear. The CDR3 spans 15 residues. V lost 0 bases and J lost 9, with 17 bases in between. CDR1 and CDR2 (germline): MGHRA, YSYEKL. Here the CDR3 DNA reads TGCGCCAGCAGCCAAGATCGCGGTGGAGTGGGTGCCCAGTACTTC. Encoded protein: CASSQDRGGVGAQYF.

This clone was seen only once. The chain recombines TRBV11-2 with TRBJ1-3; no definite D call. CDR1 is SGHAT and CDR2 is FQNNGV in the germline V gene. Trimming took 1 base from V and 0 from J, leaving 16 bases between them. The CDR3 has 18 amino acids. CDR3: CASSLVYGRTPSGNTIYF. The CDR3 DNA is TGTGCCAGCAGCTTAGTTTACGGGAGAACCCCCTCTGGAAACACCATATATTTT.

The CDR3: CASSPHLTVVQQYF. As DNA, the CDR3 is TGTGCCAGCAGTCCACACTTGACAGTTGTCCAGCAGTACTTC. The rearrangement joins TRBV6-6 to TRBJ2-7; D may be TRBD1 (5 bases). The CDR3 contains 14 residues. The V end was cut by 5 bases, the J end by 8 bases, with 19 bases between. The germline gives CDR1 MNHNY, CDR2 SVGAGI (reference sequence).

The chain is built from TRBV5-3 and TRBJ2-7; no firm D call. TRBV5-3 belongs to the ORF category, with a function that is uncertain. The CDR3 consists of 12 residues. V was clipped by 0 bases and J by 3 bases, with 4 bases between them. This chain's CDR3 is CARSLGGYEQYF. DNA for the CDR3: TGTGCCAGAAGCTTGGGGGGCTACGAGCAGTACTTC.

The rearrangement uses TRBV27 and TRBJ2-2; 9 nucleotides match TRBD1. Germline V gene sequence: CDR1 MNHEY, CDR2 SMNVEV (reference sequence). The CDR3 totals 15 residues. The ends lost 6 bases at V and 4 bases at J; junction bases unmatched: 6. CDR3 DNA sequence: TGTGCCAGCAGACGGGACAGGGTATCCACCGGGGAGCTGTTTTTT. Translated: CASRRDRVSTGELFF.

In its sample, this clone was seen a few times. The rearrangement uses TRBV18 and TRBJ1-6, with D perhaps TRBD1 (5 bases). This CDR3 region has 14 residues. Germline V gene lookup returns CDR1 KGHSH and CDR2 LQKENI. The V end was cut by 6 bases, the J end by 7 bases, with 13 bases between. CDR3 sequence (DNA): TGTGCCAGCTCGCGGGAGGAGGGGAATTCACCCCTCCACTTT. It encodes CASSREEGNSPLHF.

This chain uses TRBV19 with TRBJ2-1; 14 bases fit TRBD2. Germline V gene data show CDR1 as LNHDA and CDR2 as SQIVND (reference sequence). V lost 4 bases and J lost 7; bases outside the gene matches: 3. The CDR3 contains 15 residues. CDR3 coding DNA: TGTGCCAGTAGTACCCGGACTAGCGGGGGGAATGAGCAGTTCTTC. Translating it yields CASSTRTSGGNEQFF.

This clone was seen just once. The V gene is TRBV4-1, the J gene TRBJ2-7, with D unclear. Trimming cost V 0 bases and J 2 bases, with 5 bases left between them. The CDR3 consists of 13 residues. The V gene's germline CDR1 is MGHRA and CDR2 YSYEKL. The CDR3 loop reads CASSQDQTYEQYF. The CDR3, as DNA: TGCGCCAGCAGCCAAGATCAGACCTACGAGCAGTACTTC.

The V call is TRBV5-1, the J call TRBJ2-7; D remains ambiguous. From germline, CDR1 is SGHRS and CDR2 YFSETQ. The CDR3 totals 12 residues. V was pared by 0 bases and J by 2 bases, with 3 bases between. The CDR3 nucleotides are TGCGCCAGCAGCTTGGATGCCTACGAGCAGTACTTC. The encoded protein is CASSLDAYEQYF. Drawing the rest from reference TRBV5-1 and TRBJ2-7, the complete variable domain is KAGVTQTPRYLIKTRGQQVTLSCSPISGHRSVSWYQQTPGQGLQFLFEYFSETQRNKGNFPGRFSGRQFSNSRSEMNVSTLELGDSALYLCASSLDAYEQYFGPGTRLTVT.

V gene TRBV4-1 combines with J gene TRBJ1-1; the D gene is possibly TRBD1 (6 bases). Germline V CDR1 and CDR2: MGHRA, YSYEKL. This CDR3 region has 14 residues. With 4 bases removed from V and 0 bases from J, the gap between germline ends came to 9 bases. The CDR3 protein is CASSRWTVNTEAFF. The CDR3 region has the DNA TGCGCCAGCAGCCGCTGGACAGTGAACACTGAAGCTTTCTTT.

The V gene is TRBV6-1, the J gene TRBJ1-1; tentatively, D is TRBD1 (5 bases). The CDR3 sequence is 13 residues long. V dropped 8 bases and J dropped 3 bases, with 13 bases sitting between them. CDR1 and CDR2 (germline): MNHNS, SASEGT. CDR3 amino acids: CASGANWDTEAFF. DNA of the CDR3: TGTGCCAGCGGGGCTAATTGGGACACTGAAGCTTTCTTT.

The DNA for the CDR3 is TGTGCCAGCAACAAAAACGAGGCTTTCCAGTATTTT. Protein sequence: CASNKNEAFQYF. The gene calls are TRBV9 and TRBJ2-3, with D unclear. V lost 6 bases to trimming and J lost 12 bases, with 17 bases between them. This CDR3 is 12 amino acids long. Per germline, CDR1 SGDLS and CDR2 YYNGEE.

The V call is TRBV27, the J call TRBJ2-1; a weak D match, TRBD1 (6 bases). Germline lookup yields CDR1 MNHEY and CDR2 SMNVEV (reference sequence). CDR3 length: 15 amino acids. Trimming cost V 6 bases and J 0 bases, with 12 bases left between them. CDR3 nucleotides: TGTGCCAGCAGACAATACAGGGACTCCTACAATGAGCAGTTCTTC. Translation gives CASRQYRDSYNEQFF.